These T cell receptor beta chains were read from a single sample in a study of regulatory T cells in long-lasting Graves disease. MiXCR, run by TCRdb on the multiplex PCR reads, gives a single entry per CDR3 protein. Of 380,000 or so distinct CDR3 sequences in the sample, around 15% are singletons; the top ten hold 20% to 25%. The same data also contributed to another study, on T cells in Graves' hyperthyroidism and ophthalmopathy.

The sample here was peripheral blood mononuclear cells (PBMCs), taken at new diagnosis, from a patient treated with antithyroid drugs. The receptors shown here come from a woman aged 18-29 years with Graves disease. Each CDR3 is given with its conserved first and last residue. Each record gives: V gene, D gene, clone size, J gene, CDR3 DNA, CDR3 protein. D genes are given only for firm matches. Some rows mark clone size as missing; the rest say once, few, many or name a class of expanded clone.

>TRBV28|NA|many|TRBJ2-5
TGTGCCAGCAAGCGCCGGGCCACCTTAGGGGCCCAGTACTTC
CASKRRATLGAQYF
>TRBV4-1|NA|NA|TRBJ1-5
TGCACCAGCAGCCAAGTCGAGGGGGTACATCAGCCCCAGCATTTT
CTSSQVEGVHQPQHF
>TRBV18|TRBD2|NA|TRBJ2-5
TGTGCCAGCTCACCAACCTACAGGACTAGCGGGGGGAGGTCACAGACCCAGTACTTC
CASSPTYRTSGGRSQTQYF
>TRBV10-3|TRBD2|NA|TRBJ2-1
TGTGCCATCAGTGAGTCGAACGGGAGGTTGCTGTTCTTC
CAISESNGRLLFF
>TRBV12-3/TRBV12-4|NA|NA|TRBJ2-4
TGTGCCAGCAGTACCCCCCGTGGGCGGTCCGAGGTGGGCATTCAGTACTTC
CASSTPRGRSEVGIQYF
>TRBV3-1|TRBD1|many|TRBJ1-2
TGTGCCAGCAGCCTCGGGACAGGGAGTAACTATGGCTACACCTTC
CASSLGTGSNYGYTF
>TRBV7-2|TRBD2|many|TRBJ2-7
TGTGCCAGCAGCTTAGGATCAGCGGGAGGGCAGTACTTC
CASSLGSAGGQYF
>TRBV2|TRBD1|many|TRBJ2-7
TGTGCCAGCAGTGGGGACAGGACGATTGAGGGGCAGTACTTC
CASSGDRTIEGQYF
>TRBV10-3|TRBD2|many|TRBJ2-1
TGTGCCATCAGTGAGTTATGGGCTAGCGGGGGAGTCAATGAGCAGTTCTTC
CAISELWASGGVNEQFF
>TRBV9|TRBD1|few|TRBJ1-2
TGTGCCAGCAGCGTAAATACCCGCCAGGGGAACGACAGGGCCTATGGCTACACCTTC
CASSVNTRQGNDRAYGYTF
>TRBV7-3|NA|NA|TRBJ2-3
TGTGCCAGCAGCGAATACTACTTCCCAGATACGCAGTATTTT
CASSEYYFPDTQYF
>TRBV10-3|TRBD1|many|TRBJ1-4
TGTGCCATCAGTGAGTCTATTAGGGGGCCTAATGAAAAACTGTTTTTT
CAISESIRGPNEKLFF
>TRBV30|NA|many|TRBJ2-3
TGTGCCTGGAGTGGAGTTGAGGCCAGGCTCTCAGATACGCAGTATTTT
CAWSGVEARLSDTQYF
>TRBV6-5|TRBD2|many|TRBJ2-7
TGTGCCAGCAGTTACTCCAGGTGGGGGGGATCCTACGAGCAGTACTTC
CASSYSRWGGSYEQYF
>TRBV20-1|NA|many|TRBJ2-2
TGCAGTGCTAGAGATGGAGGGTACACCGGGGAGCTGTTTTTT
CSARDGGYTGELFF
>TRBV3-1|NA|few|TRBJ1-6
TGTGCCAGCAGCCAAGATCGCGAAGGGTACTATAATTCACCCCTCCACTTT
CASSQDREGYYNSPLHF
>TRBV6-1|TRBD1|many|TRBJ2-1
TGTGCCAGCACCTACCGAGGGGGCTACTACAATGAGCAGTTCTTC
CASTYRGGYYNEQFF
>TRBV5-1|NA|many|TRBJ1-4
TGCGCCAGCAGCTTAGCTTACGATGAAAAACTGTTTTTT
CASSLAYDEKLFF
>TRBV5-1|NA|many|TRBJ1-1
TGCGCCAGCAGTCAGACCCTGCGGGACACTGAAGCTTTCTTT
CASSQTLRDTEAFF
>TRBV19|TRBD1|NA|TRBJ1-5
TGTGCCAGTAGTATGGAAAAGGGACAGGGGAACAATCAGCCCCAGCATTTT
CASSMEKGQGNNQPQHF
>TRBV5-1|NA|many|TRBJ2-7
TGCGCCAGCACGTCCGAATCCTACGAGCAGTACTTC
CASTSESYEQYF
>TRBV12-3/TRBV12-4|TRBD2|once|TRBJ2-1
TGTGCCAGCAGGTTGCCGGGACTAGCGGGAGACGAGCAGTTCTTC
CASRLPGLAGDEQFF
>TRBV5-1|NA|many|TRBJ1-1
TGCGCCAGCAGCTACGAACCTTTGAGCACTGAAGCTTTCTTT
CASSYEPLSTEAFF
>TRBV7-9|TRBD2|many|TRBJ2-4
TGTGCCAGCAGCTTAGGCGGGGGAGTGGGCAAAAACATTCAGTACTTC
CASSLGGGVGKNIQYF
>TRBV15|TRBD1|many|TRBJ1-2
TGTGCCACCAGCGGATTGACAGGGGATGGCTACACCTTC
CATSGLTGDGYTF
>TRBV12-3/TRBV12-4|NA|many|TRBJ1-1
TGTGCCAGCAGTTTACACGAAGCTTTCTTT
CASSLHEAFF
>TRBV27|NA|many|TRBJ2-1
TGTGCCAGCAGTTTATTCCTGAGCTCCTACAATGAGCAGTTCTTC
CASSLFLSSYNEQFF
>TRBV20-1|TRBD1|many|TRBJ2-5
TGCAGTGCTAGAGGCACCAGGGGGCCAGAGACCCAGTACTTC
CSARGTRGPETQYF
>TRBV10-3|NA|many|TRBJ1-1
TGTGCCATCAGTGATCTGAGGGCTAAAGCTTTCTTT
CAISDLRAKAFF
>TRBV6-1|NA|few|TRBJ1-5
TGTGCCAGCAGTGCAGGGGCCCGAACCGGTCAGCCCCAGCATTTT
CASSAGARTGQPQHF
>TRBV7-3|NA|many|TRBJ2-3
TGTGCCAGCAGCTTAACCGGGGCCGGCACAGATACGCAGTATTTT
CASSLTGAGTDTQYF
>TRBV7-9|NA|many|TRBJ2-7
TGTGCCAGCAGCTTAATCCGGCTGGCCGAGCAGTACTTC
CASSLIRLAEQYF
>TRBV6-2/TRBV6-3|TRBD1|many|TRBJ2-5
TGTGCCAGCAGCCCTAGGGGGCGCCTAGGGTGGGAGACCCAGTACTTC
CASSPRGRLGWETQYF
>TRBV9|NA|NA|TRBJ1-4
TGTGCCAGCAGCGTCCAGGGTTCTAATGAAAAACTGTTTTTT
CASSVQGSNEKLFF
>TRBV3-1|NA|many|TRBJ2-5
TGTGCCAGCAGCCTACGAGGAGAGACCCAGTACTTC
CASSLRGETQYF
>TRBV28|NA|many|TRBJ2-5
TGTGCCAGCAGTTTACGAGGTCTCGAGACCCAGTACTTC
CASSLRGLETQYF
>TRBV3-1|NA|many|TRBJ2-2
TGTGCCAGCAGCCAAACTAACACCGGGGAGCTGTTTTTT
CASSQTNTGELFF
>TRBV5-1|NA|many|TRBJ2-5
TGCGCCAGCAGCTTCGTCGGCGGGGTAGGGGAGACCCAGTACTTC
CASSFVGGVGETQYF
>TRBV5-1|NA|many|TRBJ1-2
TGCGCCAGCAGCTTGGTCGGAGAAGGTGGCTACACCTTC
CASSLVGEGGYTF
>TRBV29-1|NA|NA|TRBJ2-1
TGCAGCGTTGAGAGTAGCTCCTACAATGAGCAGTTCTTC
CSVESSSYNEQFF
>TRBV20-1|NA|NA|TRBJ1-4
TGCAGTGCAGAACAGACCCGGACAGAAGATAATGAAAAACTGTTTTTT
CSAEQTRTEDNEKLFF
>TRBV2|NA|many|TRBJ1-6
TGTGCCAGCAGTGGACGGCAGGTCTATAATTCACCCCTCCACTTT
CASSGRQVYNSPLHF
>TRBV7-9|NA|NA|TRBJ2-5
TGTGCCAGCAGCACGCCTGTCAGGGGTTGGGAGACCCAGTACTTC
CASSTPVRGWETQYF
>TRBV4-2|NA|NA|TRBJ2-1
TGTGCCAGCAGCCCCAGCAGTCGACCCTACAATGGGCAGTTCTTC
CASSPSSRPYNGQFF
>TRBV24-1|NA|many|TRBJ2-2
TGTGCCGCCCGGGACAATGCGAACACCGGGGAGCTGTTTTTT
CAARDNANTGELFF
>TRBV7-8|NA|many|TRBJ2-1
TGTGCCAGCAGCTTACGGCGGGCCCCCCCCAATAATGAGCAGTTCTTC
CASSLRRAPPNNEQFF
>TRBV3-1|TRBD1|NA|TRBJ1-5
TGTGCCAGCAGCCAAGATAACCAGGGGGGTAGCAATCAGCCCCAGCATTTT
CASSQDNQGGSNQPQHF